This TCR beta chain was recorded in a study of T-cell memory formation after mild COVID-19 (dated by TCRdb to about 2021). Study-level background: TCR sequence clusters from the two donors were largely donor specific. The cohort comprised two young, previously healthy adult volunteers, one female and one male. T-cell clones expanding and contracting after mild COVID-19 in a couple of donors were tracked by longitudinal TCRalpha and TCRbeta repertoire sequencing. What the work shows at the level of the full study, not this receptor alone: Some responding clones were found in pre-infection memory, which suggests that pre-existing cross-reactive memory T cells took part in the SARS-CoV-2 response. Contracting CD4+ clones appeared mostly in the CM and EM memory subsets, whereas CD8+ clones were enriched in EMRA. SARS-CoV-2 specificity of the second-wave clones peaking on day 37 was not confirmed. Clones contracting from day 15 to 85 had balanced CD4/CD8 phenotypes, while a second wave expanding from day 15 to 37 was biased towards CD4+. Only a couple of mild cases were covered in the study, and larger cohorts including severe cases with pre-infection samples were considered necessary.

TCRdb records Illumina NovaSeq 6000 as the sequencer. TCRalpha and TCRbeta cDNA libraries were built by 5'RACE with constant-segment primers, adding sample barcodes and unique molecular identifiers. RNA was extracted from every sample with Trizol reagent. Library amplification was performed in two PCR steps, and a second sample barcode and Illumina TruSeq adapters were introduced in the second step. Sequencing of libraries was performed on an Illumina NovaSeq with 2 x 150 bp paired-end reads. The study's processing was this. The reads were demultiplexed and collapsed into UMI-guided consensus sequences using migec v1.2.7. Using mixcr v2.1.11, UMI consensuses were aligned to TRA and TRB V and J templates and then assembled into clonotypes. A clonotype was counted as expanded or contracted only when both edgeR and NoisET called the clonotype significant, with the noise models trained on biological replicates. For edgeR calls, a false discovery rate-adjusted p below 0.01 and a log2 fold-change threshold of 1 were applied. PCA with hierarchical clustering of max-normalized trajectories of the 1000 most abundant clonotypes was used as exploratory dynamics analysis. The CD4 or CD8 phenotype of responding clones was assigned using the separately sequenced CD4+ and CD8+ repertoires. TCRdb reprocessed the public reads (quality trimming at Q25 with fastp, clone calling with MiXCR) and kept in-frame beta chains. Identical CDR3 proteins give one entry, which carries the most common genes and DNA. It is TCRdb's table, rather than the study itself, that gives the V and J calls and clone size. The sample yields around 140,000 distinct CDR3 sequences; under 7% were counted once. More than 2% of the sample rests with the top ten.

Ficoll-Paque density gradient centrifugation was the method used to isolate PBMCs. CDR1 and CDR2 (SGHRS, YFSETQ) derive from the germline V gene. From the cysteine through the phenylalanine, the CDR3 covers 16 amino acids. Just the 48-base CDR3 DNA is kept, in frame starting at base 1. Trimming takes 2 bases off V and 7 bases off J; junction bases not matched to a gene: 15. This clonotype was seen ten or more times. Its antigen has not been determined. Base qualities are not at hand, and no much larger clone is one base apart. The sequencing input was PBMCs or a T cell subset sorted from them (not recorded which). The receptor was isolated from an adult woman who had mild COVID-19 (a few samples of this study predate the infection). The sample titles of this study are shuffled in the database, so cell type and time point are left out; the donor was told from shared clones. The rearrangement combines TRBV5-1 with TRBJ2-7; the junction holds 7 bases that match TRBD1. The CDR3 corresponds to CASSFNPGQMRGEQYF. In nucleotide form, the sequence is TGCGCCAGCAGCTTTAATCCGGGACAGATGAGAGGAGAGCAGTACTTC.